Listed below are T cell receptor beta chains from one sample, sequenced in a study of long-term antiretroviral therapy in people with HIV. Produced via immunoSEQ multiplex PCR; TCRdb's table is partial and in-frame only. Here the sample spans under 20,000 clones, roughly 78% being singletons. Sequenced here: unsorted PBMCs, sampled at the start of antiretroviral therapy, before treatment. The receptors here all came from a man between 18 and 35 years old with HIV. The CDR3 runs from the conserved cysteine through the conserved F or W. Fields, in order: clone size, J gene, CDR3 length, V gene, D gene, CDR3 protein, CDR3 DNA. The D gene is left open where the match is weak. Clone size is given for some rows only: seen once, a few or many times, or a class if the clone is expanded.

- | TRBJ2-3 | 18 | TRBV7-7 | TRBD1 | CASSSTLAGQGAADTQYF | TGTGCTAGCAGCTCGACACTTGCGGGACAGGGGGCCGCAGATACGCAGTATTTT
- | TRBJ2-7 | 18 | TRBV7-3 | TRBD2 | CASSLWTGGLAGSYEQYF | TGTGCCAGCAGCCTTTGGACAGGGGGACTAGCGGGATCCTACGAGCAGTACTTC
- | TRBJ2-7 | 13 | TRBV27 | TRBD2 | CASSPGTIYEQYF | TGTGCCAGCAGTCCCGGGACTATCTACGAGCAGTACTTC
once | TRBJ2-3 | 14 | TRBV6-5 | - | CASSYDLGQATQYF | TGTGCCAGCAGTTACGATCTGGGGCAGGCTACGCAGTATTTT
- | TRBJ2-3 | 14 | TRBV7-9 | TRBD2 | CASEAGGLGDTQYF | TGTGCCAGCGAAGCGGGAGGGCTAGGCGATACGCAGTATTTT
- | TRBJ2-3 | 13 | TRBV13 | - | CASSPTRAGTQYF | TGTGCCAGCAGCCCCACCCGTGCTGGTACGCAGTATTTT
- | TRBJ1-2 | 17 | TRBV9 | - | CASMGARSTPRGDGYTF | TGTGCCAGCATGGGGGCTCGATCGACTCCTAGGGGTGACGGCTACACCTTC
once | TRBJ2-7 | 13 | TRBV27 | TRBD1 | CASSFTSGGQQYF | TGTGCCAGCAGTTTCACATCAGGGGGACAGCAGTACTTC
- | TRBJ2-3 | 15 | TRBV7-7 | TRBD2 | CASSSGLANTDTQYF | TGTGCCAGCAGCTCGGGACTAGCGAACACAGATACGCAGTATTTT
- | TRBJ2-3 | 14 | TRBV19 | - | CASSIGTGTDTQYF | TGTGCCAGTAGTATAGGGACCGGCACAGATACGCAGTATTTT
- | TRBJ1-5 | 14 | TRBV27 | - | CASRIRGGNQPQHF | TGTGCCAGCAGGATCAGGGGTGGCAATCAGCCCCAGCATTTT
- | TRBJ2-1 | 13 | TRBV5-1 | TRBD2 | CASSLVGGNEQFF | TGCGCCAGCAGCTTGGTGGGGGGGAATGAGCAGTTCTTC
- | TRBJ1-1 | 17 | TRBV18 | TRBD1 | CASSAGGQGTMNTEAFF | TGTGCCAGCTCAGCGGGAGGACAGGGGACCATGAACACTGAAGCTTTCTTT
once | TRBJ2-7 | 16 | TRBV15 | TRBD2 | CATSSENSGDRYEQYF | TGTGCCACCAGCAGTGAAAATAGCGGGGACCGCTACGAGCAGTACTTC
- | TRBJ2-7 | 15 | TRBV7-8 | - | CASSLETGPTYEQYF | TGTGCCAGCAGCTTGGAGACGGGCCCGACCTACGAGCAGTACTTC
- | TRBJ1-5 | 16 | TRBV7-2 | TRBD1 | CASSLADRRGNQPQHF | TGTGCCAGCAGCTTAGCGGACAGGAGAGGCAATCAGCCCCAGCATTTT
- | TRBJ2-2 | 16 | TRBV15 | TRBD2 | CATSRDAGGPTGELFF | TGTGCCACCAGCAGAGATGCGGGAGGGCCGACCGGGGAGCTGTTTTTT
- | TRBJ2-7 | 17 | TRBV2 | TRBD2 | CASSEATSGLGDYEQYF | TGTGCCAGCAGTGAAGCCACTAGCGGGTTAGGGGACTACGAGCAGTACTTC
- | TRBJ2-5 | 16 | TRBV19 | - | CASSIDQSGRRETQYF | TGTGCCAGTAGTATAGATCAGAGCGGAAGGCGGGAGACCCAGTACTTC
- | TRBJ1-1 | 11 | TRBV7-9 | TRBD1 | CASQGDTEAFF | TGTGCCAGCCAGGGGGACACTGAAGCTTTCTTT
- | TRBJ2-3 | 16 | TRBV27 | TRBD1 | CASSLLGQGMGDTQYF | TGTGCCAGCAGTTTATTGGGACAGGGAATGGGGGATACGCAGTATTTT
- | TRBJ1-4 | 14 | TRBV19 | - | CASSSGQLNEKLFF | TGTGCCAGTAGTAGTGGACAGTTAAATGAAAAACTGTTTTTT
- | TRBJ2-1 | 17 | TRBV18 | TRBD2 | CASSPSRLAASYNEQFF | TGTGCCAGCTCACCATCCCGACTAGCGGCCTCATACAATGAGCAGTTCTTC
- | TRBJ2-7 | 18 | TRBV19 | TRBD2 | CASSIRLAGGPGIYEQYF | TGTGCCAGTAGTATAAGACTAGCGGGAGGGCCAGGAATCTACGAGCAGTACTTC
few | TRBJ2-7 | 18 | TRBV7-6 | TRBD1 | CASSLVKGQGAEFYEQYF | TGTGCCAGCAGCTTAGTTAAGGGACAGGGGGCGGAATTCTACGAGCAGTACTTC
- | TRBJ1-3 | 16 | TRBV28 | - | CASSLWGGKSGNTIYF | TGTGCCAGCAGTTTATGGGGCGGGAAGTCTGGAAACACCATATATTTT
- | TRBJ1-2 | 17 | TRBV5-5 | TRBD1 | CASSAGTGGAVKDGYTF | TGTGCCAGCAGCGCCGGGACAGGGGGCGCGGTGAAAGATGGCTACACCTTC
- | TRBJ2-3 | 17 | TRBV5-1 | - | CASSPVANLLRSDTQYF | TGCGCCAGCAGCCCCGTGGCGAATCTTCTAAGGTCAGATACGCAGTATTTT
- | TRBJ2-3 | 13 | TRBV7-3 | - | CASSLGLPDTQYF | TGTGCCAGCAGCTTAGGTCTCCCAGATACGCAGTATTTT
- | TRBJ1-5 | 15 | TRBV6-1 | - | CASSARASPPRPQHF | TGTGCCAGCAGTGCAAGAGCTTCCCCACCTCGGCCCCAGCATTTT
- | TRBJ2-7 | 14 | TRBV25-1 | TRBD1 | CASRGDRGWYEQYF | TGTGCCAGCCGAGGGGACAGGGGGTGGTACGAGCAGTACTTC
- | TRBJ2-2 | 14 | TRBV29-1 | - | CSVRQVGDTGELFF | TGCAGCGTTCGGCAGGTGGGGGACACCGGGGAGCTGTTTTTT
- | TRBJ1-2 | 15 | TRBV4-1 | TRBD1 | CASSGPSRGIYGYTF | TGCGCCAGCAGCGGACCGTCCAGGGGGATCTATGGCTACACCTTC
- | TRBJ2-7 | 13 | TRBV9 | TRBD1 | CASSAQGAYEQYF | TGTGCCAGCAGCGCCCAGGGGGCATACGAGCAGTACTTC
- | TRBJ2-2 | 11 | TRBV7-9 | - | CASSLSGELFF | TGTGCCAGCAGCTTATCCGGGGAGCTGTTTTTT
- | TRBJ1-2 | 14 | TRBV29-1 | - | CSVEDEGRVNGYTF | TGCAGCGTTGAAGATGAGGGGCGGGTAAATGGCTACACCTTC
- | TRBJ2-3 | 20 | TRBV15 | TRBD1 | CATSRDGGQGIRGGTDTQYF | TGTGCCACCAGCAGAGATGGGGGACAGGGTATTCGTGGGGGCACAGATACGCAGTATTTT
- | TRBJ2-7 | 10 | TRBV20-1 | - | CNNVSYEQYF | TGCAACAACGTCTCCTACGAGCAGTACTTC
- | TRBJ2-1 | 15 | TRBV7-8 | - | CASSPSGRKYNEQFF | TGTGCCAGCAGCCCCTCGGGACGGAAATACAATGAGCAGTTCTTC
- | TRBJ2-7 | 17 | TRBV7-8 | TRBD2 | CASSLVREGPETYEQYF | TGTGCCAGCAGCTTAGTACGGGAGGGTCCAGAAACCTACGAGCAGTACTTC
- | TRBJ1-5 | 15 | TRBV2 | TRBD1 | CASRRDSAVNQPQHF | TGTGCCAGCAGACGGGACAGCGCCGTAAATCAGCCCCAGCATTTT
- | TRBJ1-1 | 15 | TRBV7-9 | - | CASSLYGGGKTEAFF | TGTGCCAGCAGCTTATATGGGGGAGGGAAGACTGAAGCTTTCTTT
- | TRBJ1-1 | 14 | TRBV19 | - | CASSNGDRNTEAFF | TGTGCCAGTAGTAACGGGGATCGAAACACTGAAGCTTTCTTT
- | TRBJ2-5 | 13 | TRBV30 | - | CAWSRGTKGTQYF | TGTGCCTGGAGTCGAGGGACGAAGGGGACCCAGTACTTC
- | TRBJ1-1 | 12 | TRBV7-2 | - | CASERTNTEAFF | TGTGCCAGCGAGCGGACTAACACTGAAGCTTTCTTT
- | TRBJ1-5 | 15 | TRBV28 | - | CASNTKLGHNQPQHF | TGTGCCAGCAACACCAAACTGGGACATAATCAGCCCCAGCATTTT
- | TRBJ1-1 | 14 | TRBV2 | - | CASSERGADFGAFF | TGTGCCAGCAGTGAAAGGGGCGCAGACTTCGGCGCTTTCTTT
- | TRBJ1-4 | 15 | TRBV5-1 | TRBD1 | CASSLVPGGGEKLFF | TGCGCCAGCAGCTTGGTGCCAGGGGGCGGAGAAAAACTGTTTTTT
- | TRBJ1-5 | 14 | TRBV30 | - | CAWSVSYGNQPQHF | TGTGCCTGGAGTGTATCGTATGGCAATCAGCCCCAGCATTTT
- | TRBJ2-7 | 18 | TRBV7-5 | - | CARSLERRLAGPPYEQYF | TGTGCCAGAAGCTTAGAGAGGCGCTTAGCGGGACCGCCCTACGAGCAGTACTTC
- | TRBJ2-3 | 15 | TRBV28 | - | CASSPRAGNTDTQYF | TGTGCCAGCAGTCCCCGAGCCGGGAACACAGATACGCAGTATTTT
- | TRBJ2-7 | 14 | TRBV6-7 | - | CASSYELGSQARYF | TGTGCCAGCAGTTACGAATTAGGGTCCCAGGCCCGGTACTTC
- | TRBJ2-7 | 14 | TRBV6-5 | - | CASSYSTQHYEQYF | TGTGCCAGCAGTTACTCGACGCAGCACTACGAGCAGTACTTC
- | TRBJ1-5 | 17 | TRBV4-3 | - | CASSQEFQGYSNQPQHF | TGCGCCAGCAGCCAAGAGTTCCAGGGGTATAGCAATCAGCCCCAGCATTTT
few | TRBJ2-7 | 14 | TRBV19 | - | CASSATGGIYEQYF | TGTGCCAGTAGTGCGACAGGCGGGATTTACGAGCAGTACTTC
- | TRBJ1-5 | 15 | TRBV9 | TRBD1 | CASSVGDSLNQPQHF | TGTGCCAGCAGCGTAGGGGACAGCTTAAATCAGCCCCAGCATTTT
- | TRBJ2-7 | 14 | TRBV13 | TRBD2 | CASSFSGSSYEQYF | TGTGCCAGCAGCTTCAGCGGGAGCTCCTACGAGCAGTACTTC
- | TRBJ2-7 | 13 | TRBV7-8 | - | CASSLVGPDEQYF | TGTGCCAGCAGCTTAGTGGGGCCCGACGAGCAGTACTTC
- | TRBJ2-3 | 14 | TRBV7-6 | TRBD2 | CASSSSGNTDTQYF | TGTGCCAGCAGCTCGAGCGGGAACACAGATACGCAGTATTTT